This T cell receptor beta chain derives from a study of blood T cells in healthy people across ages. Study-level findings and limits: Samples with more naive T cells showed higher observed beta diversity. When set beside aged donors, long-lived donors presented more naive CD4+ cells and higher diversity.

Primers used in a second PCR of about 6 to 12 cycles were a sample-barcoded 5' primer and a J-beta primer mix. No fewer than 3 million CDR3-containing paired-end reads came from each sample. TCRdb reanalysed the 5' RACE reads using MiXCR and keeps one entry per CDR3 protein. The sample shows 1.5 million to 2 million distinct CDR3 sequences, approximately 28% of them seen only once. Every donor contributed about 10 milliliters of peripheral blood by blood draw. With V trimmed by 3 bases and J by 8 bases, 12 bases remained unmatched. CDR1 and CDR2 from the germline V gene are SGHRS and YFSETQ. The CDR3 length is 16 residues. To note about this clonotype: Its antigen is unidentified.

This chain joins TRBV5-1 and TRBJ2-1, with 9 bases identical to TRBD2. Sequencing was done on a sample of blood. The TCR originated in a woman aged 25 to 39 in good health. CDR3 sequence (DNA): TGCGCCAGCAGCTCGACTAGCGGCCACAGGGACGATGAGCAGTTCTTC. The encoded protein is CASSSTSGHRDDEQFF.